The sequence of this T cell receptor beta chain was determined in a study of neoadjuvant anti-PD-1 for oral cavity cancer. Clones were sequenced by immunoSEQ multiplex PCR, and TCRdb holds only the in-frame ones, with some missing. Among under 8,500 clones, about 60% were seen once, and the ten largest hold roughly 6.5%. A few counts support this clone. CDR3 size: 11 residues. V was clipped by 6 bases and J by 6 bases, with 10 bases between them. Germline assignment: CDR1 SQVTM and CDR2 ANQGSEA. The source material was tumor tissue, sampled before nivolumab (anti-PD-1) treatment. The chain carries TRBV29-1 and TRBJ2-3, with D perhaps TRBD1 (6 bases). The receptor was isolated from a person between 40 and 85 years old with oral cavity squamous cell carcinoma. The CDR3 DNA reads as TGCAGCGTCTTAAGGGGGGATACGCAGTATTTT. Amino acids: CSVLRGDTQYF.